This T cell receptor (beta chain) is from a study of cytomegalovirus exposure and HLA in healthy donors. Study conclusions and caveats: Indistinguishability led to the exclusion of some V segments, TRBV6-2 and TRBV6-3 included. Available immune exposure information was restricted to CMV serostatus only.

The PCR ran on 60 Vbeta and 13 Jbeta primers. TCRdb's table, derived via immunoSEQ multiplex PCR, lists solely in-frame clones and lacks some. The sample lists roughly 150,000 clones, 60% to 75% seen once, with approximately 1.6% in the top ten. Details on this clone: Its matching antigen is unknown.

V dropped 4 bases and J dropped 0; count of bases not matched to a gene: 5. CDR1 is SGHTA, CDR2 FQGNSA, per germline. This CDR3 has 17 residues. V and J are TRBV7-2 and TRBJ2-1, with 11 nucleotides matching TRBD2. The sequenced sample consisted of PBMCs. This receptor was identified in a human donor in good health. In nucleotides, the CDR3 is TGTGCCAGCAGCTCGCCGGGACTAGCGGACTCCTACAATGAGCAGTTCTTC. This translates into CASSSPGLADSYNEQFF.